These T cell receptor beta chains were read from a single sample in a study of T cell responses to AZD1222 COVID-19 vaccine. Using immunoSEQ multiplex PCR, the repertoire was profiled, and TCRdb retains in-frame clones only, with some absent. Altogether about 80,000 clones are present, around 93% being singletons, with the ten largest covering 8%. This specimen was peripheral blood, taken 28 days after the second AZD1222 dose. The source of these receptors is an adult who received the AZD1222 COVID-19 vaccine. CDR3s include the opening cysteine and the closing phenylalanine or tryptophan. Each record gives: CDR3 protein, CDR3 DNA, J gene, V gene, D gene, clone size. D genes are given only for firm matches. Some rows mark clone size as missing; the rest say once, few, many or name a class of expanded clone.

CDR3: CASRGGGAYDTGELFF
DNA: TGTGCCAGCAGAGGGGGAGGGGCCTATGACACCGGGGAGCTGTTTTTT
J: TRBJ2-2
V: TRBV3-1/TRBV3-2
D: -
size: -

CDR3: CASSLVLYEQYF
DNA: TGCGCCAGCAGCTTGGTTCTCTACGAGCAGTACTTC
J: TRBJ2-7
V: TRBV5-1
D: -
size: -

CDR3: CASRGEPPNQPQHF
DNA: TGTGCCAGCAGAGGGGAGCCGCCTAATCAGCCCCAGCATTTT
J: TRBJ1-5
V: TRBV6-5
D: -
size: -

CDR3: CASSEPAGLPQHF
DNA: TGTGCCAGCAGTGAACCAGCGGGTTTGCCCCAGCATTTT
J: TRBJ1-5
V: TRBV6-1
D: -
size: -

CDR3: CAFQQGGHEKLFF
DNA: TGTGCCTTCCAACAGGGCGGTCATGAAAAACTGTTTTTT
J: TRBJ1-4
V: TRBV30
D: -
size: -

CDR3: CASSYAGGYTF
DNA: TGTGCCAGCAGTTACGCAGGTGGCTACACCTTC
J: TRBJ1-2
V: TRBV12-3/TRBV12-4
D: -
size: -

CDR3: CASTHEKGVGVYEQYF
DNA: TGTGCCAGCACCCACGAGAAGGGTGTCGGGGTCTACGAGCAGTACTTC
J: TRBJ2-7
V: TRBV6-6
D: -
size: -

CDR3: CASSPGAFGNQPQHF
DNA: TGTGCCAGCAGCCCTGGGGCCTTTGGCAATCAGCCCCAGCATTTT
J: TRBJ1-5
V: TRBV7-2
D: -
size: once

CDR3: CASSPGRVNTGELFF
DNA: TGTGCCAGCAGCCCCGGCAGGGTGAACACCGGGGAGCTGTTTTTT
J: TRBJ2-2
V: TRBV4-2
D: -
size: -

CDR3: CASKSLGNSKNQPQHF
DNA: TGTGCCAGCAAATCCCTAGGCAACTCGAAAAATCAGCCCCAGCATTTT
J: TRBJ1-5
V: TRBV28
D: -
size: -

CDR3: CASSLDEGLEAFF
DNA: TGTGCCAGCAGCTTAGATGAGGGGTTGGAGGCTTTCTTT
J: TRBJ1-1
V: TRBV11-2
D: -
size: -

CDR3: CASSPTRVVTGNTEAFF
DNA: TGTGCCAGCTCACCGACGAGGGTCGTAACCGGGAACACTGAAGCTTTCTTT
J: TRBJ1-1
V: TRBV18
D: -
size: -

CDR3: CASSPWTGSEQYF
DNA: TGTGCCAGCAGTCCATGGACAGGTAGCGAGCAGTACTTC
J: TRBJ2-7
V: TRBV27
D: TRBD1
size: -

CDR3: CASSETAGSSYEQYF
DNA: TGTGCCAGCAGTGAAACTGCAGGGAGCTCCTACGAGCAGTACTTC
J: TRBJ2-7
V: TRBV2
D: -
size: few

CDR3: CASSLVRAVNQPQHF
DNA: TGTGCCAGCAGTTTGGTGCGGGCGGTCAATCAGCCCCAGCATTTT
J: TRBJ1-5
V: TRBV28
D: -
size: -

CDR3: CASRRERNTDTQYF
DNA: TGTGCCAGTAGAAGGGAACGAAACACAGATACGCAGTATTTT
J: TRBJ2-3
V: TRBV19
D: -
size: few

CDR3: CASSQDRPRTGELFF
DNA: TGTGCCAGCAGCCAAGATCGACCAAGGACTGGTGAACTGTTTTTT
J: TRBJ1-4
V: TRBV14
D: -
size: -

CDR3: CASSSHILEGGNTGELFF
DNA: TGTGCCAGCAGCTCCCATATCCTTGAGGGAGGGAACACCGGGGAGCTGTTTTTT
J: TRBJ2-2
V: TRBV7-3
D: -
size: once

CDR3: CASSSGLAGGGELFF
DNA: TGCGCCAGCAGCTCGGGACTAGCGGGAGGAGGGGAGCTGTTTTTT
J: TRBJ2-2
V: TRBV5-1
D: TRBD2
size: -

CDR3: CASSFGSTGANVLTF
DNA: TGCGCCAGCAGCTTTGGGTCGACTGGGGCCAACGTCCTGACTTTC
J: TRBJ2-6
V: TRBV5-1
D: -
size: once

CDR3: CASRLGTGFDYTF
DNA: TGTGCCAGCCGCCTTGGGACAGGGTTTGACTACACCTTC
J: TRBJ1-2
V: TRBV25-1
D: TRBD1
size: -

CDR3: CASIGGSQETQYF
DNA: TGTGCCAGCATCGGGGGGAGCCAAGAGACCCAGTACTTC
J: TRBJ2-5
V: TRBV2
D: TRBD2
size: -

CDR3: CASSSERAYEQYF
DNA: TGTGCCAGCAGTTCGGAACGAGCCTACGAGCAGTACTTC
J: TRBJ2-7
V: TRBV6-5
D: -
size: -

CDR3: CASSSNAGGLSYEQYF
DNA: TGTGCCAGCAGCTCCAACGCGGGCGGGCTCTCCTACGAGCAGTACTTC
J: TRBJ2-7
V: TRBV13
D: -
size: -

CDR3: CASSPGRRGNTEAFF
DNA: TGTGCCAGCAGCCCGGGACGCCGTGGGAACACTGAAGCTTTCTTT
J: TRBJ1-1
V: TRBV6-5
D: -
size: -

CDR3: CASSLGLAGAYDTQYF
DNA: TGTGCCAGCAGTCTAGGACTAGCGGGAGCCTACGATACGCAGTATTTT
J: TRBJ2-3
V: TRBV2
D: TRBD2
size: -

CDR3: CASSLGLRNEQFF
DNA: TGTGCCAGCAGCTTAGGACTCCGGAATGAGCAGTTCTTC
J: TRBJ2-1
V: TRBV7-7
D: -
size: -

CDR3: CSASYKAPVFVLRGYTF
DNA: TGCAGTGCTAGTTATAAGGCACCCGTTTTCGTCCTGCGTGGCTACACCTTC
J: TRBJ1-2
V: TRBV20-1
D: -
size: -